This T cell receptor (beta chain) is from a study of T cell clonotyping in hematopoietic cell transplantation. Across the study: Recipients' pretransplant samples followed cytoreduction. Overall study results and limits: CD4 and CD8 repertoire contributions could not be separated without sorting. After transplant, recipient diversity fell while pathologically expanded clonotypes grew through day 180. Graft donor and pretransplant recipient Inverse Simpson Index values predicted broader posttransplant TCR diversity.

Regarding time point: recipient sample about 28 days before transplant, after cytoreduction. This clone was detected once. Its antigen is unidentified. The assay was immunoSEQ multiplex PCR, and TCRdb's table has in-frame clones only and misses some. The data show 75,000 to 95,000 clones, with almost 97% seen just once and roughly 1.5% held by the top ten. V gave up 2 bases and J gave up 4 bases; unmatched junction bases: 4. From germline, CDR1 is MNHEY and CDR2 SVGAGI. The CDR3 totals 14 residues. This clonotype was sampled from a woman aged 50 to 60 with acute myeloid leukemia. Some clones in this sample may be carry-over from other donors' samples. The chain links TRBV6-5 to TRBJ1-1; 7 bases match TRBD1. Sequenced material: peripheral blood mononuclear cells, taken before stem cell transplant. Here the CDR3 reads CASSYGRGFTEAFF. As DNA, the CDR3 is TGTGCCAGCAGTTACGGCAGGGGGTTCACTGAAGCTTTCTTT.